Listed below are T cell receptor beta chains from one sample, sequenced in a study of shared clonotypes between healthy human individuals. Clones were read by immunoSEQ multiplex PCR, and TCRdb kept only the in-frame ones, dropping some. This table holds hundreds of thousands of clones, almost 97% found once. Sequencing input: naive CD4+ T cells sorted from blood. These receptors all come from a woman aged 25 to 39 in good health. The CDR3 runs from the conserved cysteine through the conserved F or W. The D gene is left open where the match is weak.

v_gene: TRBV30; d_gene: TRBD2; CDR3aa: CAWSVLSFGLAGTGELFF
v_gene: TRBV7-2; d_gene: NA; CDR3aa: CASSPSPGELFF
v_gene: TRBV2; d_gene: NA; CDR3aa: CASSEMVGATGELFF
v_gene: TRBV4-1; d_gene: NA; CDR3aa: CASSLRGAGEYPKNIQYF
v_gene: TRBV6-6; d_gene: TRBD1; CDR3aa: CASTPGTVSNQPQHF
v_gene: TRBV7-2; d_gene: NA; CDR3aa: CASSLIRQNTEAFF
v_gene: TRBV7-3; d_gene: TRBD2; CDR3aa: CASSPGLAGGNEQFF
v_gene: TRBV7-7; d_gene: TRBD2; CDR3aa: CASSPGLAATDTQYF
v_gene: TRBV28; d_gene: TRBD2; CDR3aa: CASSFPLSSGSQETQYF
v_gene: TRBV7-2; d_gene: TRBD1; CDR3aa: CASSARQGGKKFGTEAFF
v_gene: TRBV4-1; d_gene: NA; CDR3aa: CASSQDWGHEQYF
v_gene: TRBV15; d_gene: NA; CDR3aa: CATSPPGGNTIYF
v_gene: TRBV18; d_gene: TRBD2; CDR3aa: CASSPPGLAGATGELFF
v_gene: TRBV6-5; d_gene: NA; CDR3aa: CASSYSSGGRETQYF
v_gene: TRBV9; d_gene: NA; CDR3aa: CASSGTEGYEQYF
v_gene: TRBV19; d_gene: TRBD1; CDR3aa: CASSMVGQGVSGANVLTF
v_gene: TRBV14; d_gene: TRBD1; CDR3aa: CASSQDRAPAYEQYF
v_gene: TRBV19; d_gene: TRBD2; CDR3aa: CASSPGLAGVGDEQYF
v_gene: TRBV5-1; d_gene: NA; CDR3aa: CASSFGGELFF
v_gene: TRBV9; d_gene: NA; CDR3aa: CASSLTLGDYNEQFF
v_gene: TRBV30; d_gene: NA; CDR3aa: CAWAQQVSNQPQHF
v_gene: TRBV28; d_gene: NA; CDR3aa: CASSDGTLPYTF
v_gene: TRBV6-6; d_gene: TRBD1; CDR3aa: CASSYSLTGDYEQYF
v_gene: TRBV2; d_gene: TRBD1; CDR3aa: CASRDRTGGPHTF